This T cell receptor (beta chain) was recovered during a study of T cell clonotyping in hematopoietic cell transplantation. Broader study findings: At the given depth, recipient repertoires were over 97% de novo clonotypes. Pathologically expanded recipient clonotypes increased progressively from day 30 to day 180 as diversity fell.

Of note for this clone: What it recognizes is unknown.

Here immunoSEQ multiplex PCR was the method, and the copy in TCRdb shows in-frame clones only, minus some. The sample includes tens of thousands of clones, under 90% of them seen just once. Time point meaning: recipient sample about 28 days before transplant, after cytoreduction. This CDR3 has 14 residues. Germline-derived CDR1 and CDR2 are SGHTA and FQGTGA. The V and J ends lost 5 bases and 4 bases respectively, with 14 bases between them. This chain links TRBV7-3 with TRBJ1-2; D uncertain. This material consisted of peripheral blood mononuclear cells, taken before stem cell transplant. The origin of this receptor is a man aged 18 to 29 with biphenotypic leukemia. Some clones in this sample may be carry-over from other donors' samples. This chain's CDR3 is CASSPTDTGYGYTF. The CDR3 DNA sequence: TGTGCCAGCAGCCCTACGGATACGGGCTATGGCTACACCTTC.